The 22 T cell receptor beta chains below all came from one sample that was sequenced in a study of T cell changes during pregnancy in multiple sclerosis. TCRdb keeps only in-frame clones here, not all; method: immunoSEQ multiplex PCR. The sample contains approximately 10,000 clones, approximately 86% of which appear only once. The sequencing used CD8+ T cells from peripheral blood mononuclear cells, collected in the third trimester of pregnancy. The receptors here all came from a female donor in good health, enrolled as a control in a pregnancy study.

The chain joins TRBV29-1 to TRBJ1-1; TRBD1 matches at 9 bases. J was trimmed by 2 bases and V by 7 bases; bases with no gene match: 5. The CDR3 extends over 13 amino acids. Germline V lookup: CDR1 SQVTM, CDR2 ANQGSEA. The DNA for the CDR3 is TGCAGCGCCTCGGACAGGGGAAACACTGAAGCTTTCTTT. It codes for CSASDRGNTEAFF.

The rearrangement joins TRBV7-3 to TRBJ2-5; the match to TRBD1 covers 7 bases. This CDR3 has 15 residues. Germline CDR1 SGHTA, CDR2 FQGTGA. V shed 2 bases, J shed 2 bases, and the junction held 5 bases outside the gene matches. DNA of the CDR3: TGTGCCAGCAGCTTATTGGGGACAGAGCAAGAGACCCAGTACTTC. This translates into CASSLLGTEQETQYF.

As DNA, the CDR3 is TGTGCCAGCAGCTTGGACACAGCTAACTATGGCTACACCTTC. Translating it yields CASSLDTANYGYTF. The chain employs TRBV5-4 and TRBJ1-2; no clear D. V was pared by 0 bases and J by 0 bases, with 6 bases between. Germline V gene sequence: CDR1 SGHNT, CDR2 YYREEE (reference sequence). The CDR3 consists of 14 residues.

The chain joins TRBV5-1 to TRBJ1-3, with a tentative D call TRBD1 (6 bases). The length of the CDR3 is 15 residues. Germline V gene data show CDR1 as SGHRS and CDR2 as YFSETQ. V was cut by 4 bases and J by 4 bases, with 15 bases left in between. The CDR3 DNA sequence: TGCGCCAGCAGCGCCTCAACAGGGAGCGGAAACACCATATATTTT. Its protein is CASSASTGSGNTIYF.

This clone appeared a few times. The chain combines TRBV28 with TRBJ1-6; no definite D call. Germline CDR1 MDHEN, CDR2 SYDVKM. Trimming pared 7 bases from V and 10 bases from J, leaving 14 bases between. The CDR3 extends over 13 amino acids. CDR3 residues: CASKKRVRSPLHF. The CDR3 DNA reads TGTGCCAGCAAGAAGCGGGTACGCTCACCCCTCCACTTT.

The chain has TRBV6-1 and TRBJ2-1, with D possibly matching TRBD1 (5 bases). V dropped 8 bases and J dropped 4 bases, with 15 bases sitting between them. Germline V gene sequence: CDR1 MNHNS, CDR2 SASEGT. This CDR3 comprises 14 residues. This CDR3 reads CASSGAQEYNEQFF. DNA of the CDR3: TGTGCCAGCTCTGGGGCCCAGGAATACAATGAGCAGTTCTTC.

This clone is medium-sized by share. The chain carries TRBV7-2 and TRBJ1-1; TRBD1 agrees at 10 bases. CDR1 SGHTA and CDR2 FQGNSA come from the germline V gene. The junction had 4 bases not matched to a gene; V was cut back by 5 bases and J by 1 base. CDR3 length equals 15 residues. The CDR3 DNA follows: TGTGCCAGCAGCCCGACAGGGGGCGCGAACACTGAAGCTTTCTTT. Protein: CASSPTGGANTEAFF.

The rearrangement uses TRBV5-1 and TRBJ2-3, with D possibly being TRBD1 (6 bases). The V end lost 0 bases, the J end lost 0 bases, and 14 bases lay between the germline ends. Germline CDR1 and CDR2: SGHRS and YFSETQ. CDR3 size: 17 residues. The CDR3 sequence: CASSLGRGQTSTDTQYF. The CDR3 bases are TGCGCCAGCAGCTTGGGCCGGGGACAAACTAGCACAGATACGCAGTATTTT.

The chain has TRBV6-1 and TRBJ2-1; TRBD2 is a possible D gene (5 bases). The ends were cut back, 2 bases at V and 3 bases at J, with 11 bases in the middle. The CDR3 is 15 residues long. Germline assignment: CDR1 MNHNS and CDR2 SASEGT. CDR3 in amino acids: CASSERGFDYNEQFF. Here the CDR3 DNA reads TGTGCCAGCAGTGAACGGGGATTTGACTACAATGAGCAGTTCTTC.

This sequence joins TRBV6-5 and TRBJ1-1, with a weak D call TRBD1 (5 bases). This CDR3 is built from 14 residues. Trimming removed 0 bases from V and 8 bases from J, with 13 bases in between. In germline, CDR1 is MNHEY, CDR2 SVGAGI. In DNA form, the CDR3 reads TGTGCCAGCAGTTACTCGTCGACAGTACCAGAAGCTTTCTTT. Protein sequence: CASSYSSTVPEAFF.

This chain's CDR3 is CASSELSGGPTNEKLFF. The CDR3 coding sequence is TGTGCCAGCAGTGAATTAAGCGGGGGACCAACTAATGAAAAACTGTTTTTT. The rearrangement uses TRBV25-1 and TRBJ1-4, with a weak D call TRBD1 (5 bases). Looked up from germline, CDR1 is MGHDK and CDR2 is SYGVNS. This CDR3 region has 17 residues. With 1 base removed from V and 0 bases from J, the gap between germline ends came to 12 bases.

The J gene is TRBJ2-3, the V gene TRBV5-1; 8 bases are a match to TRBD1. Unmatched junction bases numbered 6, after V lost 0 bases and J lost 3 bases. In germline, CDR1 is SGHRS, CDR2 YFSETQ. The length of the CDR3 is 16 residues. The CDR3 DNA reads as TGCGCCAGCAGCTTGGCCCCGGACAGGGTGACAGATACGCAGTATTTT. This gives the protein CASSLAPDRVTDTQYF.

The genes are TRBV14 and TRBJ1-1; D uncertain. The length of the CDR3 is 14 residues. Deletions cut 4 bases from V and 0 bases from J, with 9 bases between. The germline CDR1 and CDR2 sequences are SGHDN and FVKESK. Here the CDR3 DNA reads TGTGCCAGCAGCCCTGGCCTCATGAACACTGAAGCTTTCTTT. Translated: CASSPGLMNTEAFF.

V and J are TRBV7-2 and TRBJ2-2; D not certain. From germline, CDR1 is SGHTA and CDR2 FQGNSA. The CDR3 contains 15 residues. Trimming removed 6 bases at V and 5 bases at J, with 16 bases between. The CDR3 region has the DNA TGTGCCAGCAGTTACCCTCAAATAGCTACCGGGGAGCTGTTTTTT. This encodes CASSYPQIATGELFF.

The gene calls are TRBV9 and TRBJ1-2, with TRBD1 as a possible D gene (5 bases). Germline values: CDR1 SGDLS, CDR2 YYNGEE. V dropped 3 bases and J dropped 3 bases, with 30 bases sitting between them. The CDR3 length is 20 residues. The CDR3 coding sequence is TGTGCCAGCAGCGACCTGGCGGGGTTTAAGGTCAGGGCAATGGACTATGGCTACACCTTC. This encodes CASSDLAGFKVRAMDYGYTF.

The rearrangement links TRBV25-1 to TRBJ1-2; perhaps TRBD1 as D (6 bases). V lost 3 bases, J lost 0 bases, and 14 bases lay in between. The CDR3 contains 16 residues. Germline V gene data show CDR1 as MGHDK and CDR2 as SYGVNS. CDR3 coding DNA: TGTGCCAGCAGTGATCCCCGACAGGAAGCTAACTATGGCTACACCTTC. Its protein is CASSDPRQEANYGYTF.

The rearrangement joins TRBV6-1 to TRBJ2-2, with 8 bases matching TRBD1. The CDR3 has 15 amino acids. Trimming removed 2 bases from V and 6 bases from J; junction bases left unmatched: 5. CDR1 and CDR2 (germline): MNHNS, SASEGT. CDR3 amino acids: CASSESLDRAGELFF. The CDR3 DNA reads TGTGCCAGCAGTGAAAGTCTGGACAGGGCCGGGGAGCTGTTTTTT.

The rearrangement joins TRBV30 to TRBJ2-1; 7 nucleotides agree with TRBD2. With 6 bases clipped from V and 7 bases from J, the junction kept 9 bases outside the gene matches. The CDR3 spans 13 residues. Germline loops: CDR1 GTSNPN, CDR2 SVGIG (reference sequence). DNA for the CDR3: TGTGCCTGTCTGACAAGGGAGGGGAATGAGCAGTTCTTC. As protein: CACLTREGNEQFF.

V usage is TRBV5-4 and J usage is TRBJ2-7, with 14 bases fitting TRBD2. This CDR3 is 15 amino acids long. V shed 3 bases, J shed 3 bases, and the junction held 2 bases outside the gene matches. Looked up from germline, CDR1 is SGHNT and CDR2 is YYREEE (reference sequence). Written as DNA, the CDR3 is TGTGCCAGCAGCTCTGGACTAGCGGGGGGCTACGAGCAGTACTTC. It specifies CASSSGLAGGYEQYF.

About this clone itself: A junction end diverges from the germline sequence, so it may reflect a read error. V usage is TRBV5-4 and J usage is TRBJ1-1; the match to TRBD1 covers 7 bases. This CDR3 region has 12 residues. Germline CDR1 reads SGHNT; CDR2 reads YYREEE (reference sequence). The CDR3: CASSPRGTAWGF. The CDR3 DNA follows: TGTGCCAGCAGCCCCAGAGGGACAGCGTGGGGGTTT. Combining the CDR3 with reference TRBV5-4 and TRBJ1-1 gives the whole variable domain ETGVTQSPTHLIKTRGQQVTLRCSSQSGHNTVSWYQQALGQGPQFIFQYYREEENGRGNFPPRFSGLQFPNYSSELNVNALELDDSALYLCASSPRGTAWGFGQGTRLTVV.

The J gene is TRBJ1-1, the V gene TRBV27; D ambiguous. CDR3 size: 15 residues. In germline, CDR1 is MNHEY, CDR2 SMNVEV (reference sequence). V was shortened by 2 bases and J by 0 bases, with 10 bases between the two germline ends. CDR3: CASSLIGSMNTEAFF. The CDR3 DNA reads TGTGCCAGCAGTTTAATCGGGTCAATGAACACTGAAGCTTTCTTT.

The chain uses TRBV28 and TRBJ1-1, with D perhaps matching TRBD1 (5 bases). There are 14 residues in the CDR3. Trimming stripped 5 bases from V and 7 bases from J, with 17 bases between. CDR1 and CDR2 (germline): MDHEN, SYDVKM. The CDR3 region is CASSPPTVLYEAFF. In nucleotides, the CDR3 is TGTGCCAGCAGTCCCCCGACAGTACTTTATGAAGCTTTCTTT.